These T cell receptor beta chains were read from a single sample in a study of regulatory dendritic cells for organ transplantation. This table comes from immunoSEQ multiplex PCR, and its TCRdb copy is limited to in-frame clones, with some not included. The repertoire includes 25,000 to 30,000 clones, roughly 80% of them detected once, and approximately 0.1% sits in the top ten. The sequencing input was naive CD4+ T cells from blood. These receptors originate from a human donor in good health. Both conserved end residues are part of each CDR3. The D gene is left open where the match is weak. Some rows have no size entry. The others give once, few or many, or a class for an expanded clone.

clone_size	v_call	j_call	d_call	cdr3_length	cdr3_nt	cdr3_aa
NA	TRBV11-2	TRBJ1-2	TRBD1	12	TGTGCCAGCAGCCGTACAGGGGTTGGCTACACCTTC	CASSRTGVGYTF
NA	TRBV10-3	TRBJ2-5	NA	12	TGTGCCATCAGCGGGTTTCAAGAGACCCAGTACTTC	CAISGFQETQYF
NA	TRBV16	TRBJ1-5	NA	16	TGTGCCAGCAGCCAATTGGGGCAGGGTGTAGCTCAGCCCCAGCATTTT	CASSQLGQGVAQPQHF
NA	TRBV6-5	TRBJ2-3	NA	13	TGTGCCAGCAGTTATAGCGCCACAGATACGCAGTATTTT	CASSYSATDTQYF
NA	TRBV7-2	TRBJ1-1	NA	14	TGTGCCAGCAGCTTAGGACACACAGGGATCGAAGCTTTCTTT	CASSLGHTGIEAFF
NA	TRBV5-1	TRBJ2-4	NA	17	TGCGCCAGCAGCTCCAGGTGGGAGACCCTAGCCAAAAACATTCAGTACTTC	CASSSRWETLAKNIQYF
NA	TRBV7-2	TRBJ1-2	TRBD1	14	TGTGCCAGCAGCCCTACGGGACAGCCCTATGGCTACACCTTC	CASSPTGQPYGYTF
NA	TRBV19	TRBJ1-1	NA	14	TGTGCCAGTACCAAGGGGAAGGGCGGCACTGAAGCTTTCTTT	CASTKGKGGTEAFF
NA	TRBV28	TRBJ1-1	TRBD1	14	TGTGCCAGCAGTTTTGCTGGACAGGGATTGTATGCTTTCTTT	CASSFAGQGLYAFF
NA	TRBV11-1	TRBJ1-1	TRBD1	18	TGTGCCAGCAGCGAACAGGGGTCCGCTCTTATGATGAACACTGAAGCTTTCTTT	CASSEQGSALMMNTEAFF
once	TRBV25-1	TRBJ2-5	NA	13	TGTGCCAGCAGTGAAGCGGTGGTAGAGACCCAGTACTTC	CASSEAVVETQYF
once	TRBV11-3	TRBJ2-2	NA	15	TGTGCCAGCACTAGGCAGGGGCGAGGCACCGGGGAGCTGTTTTTT	CASTRQGRGTGELFF
NA	TRBV9	TRBJ2-5	NA	15	TGTGCCAGCAGCTCCCCCCCAGGAGGTAGGGAGACCCAGTACTTC	CASSSPPGGRETQYF
NA	TRBV11-3	TRBJ2-3	TRBD2	15	TGTGCCAGCAGCTTCCTAGCGGGGGGCCCAGATACGCAGTATTTT	CASSFLAGGPDTQYF
NA	TRBV7-9	TRBJ1-3	NA	16	TGTGCCAGCAGCTTTGTAGTCGGCTCGGAGGGAAACACCATATATTTT	CASSFVVGSEGNTIYF
NA	TRBV7-2	TRBJ1-4	NA	13	TGTGCCAGCAGCCCCGGGGGGAGTGAAAAACTGTTTTTT	CASSPGGSEKLFF
NA	TRBV7-9	TRBJ2-5	NA	14	TGTGCCAGCAGCCGGGACTTACCCCCAGAGACCCAGTACTTC	CASSRDLPPETQYF
NA	TRBV2	TRBJ2-1	TRBD1	13	TGTGCCAGCAATGGACAGGGGTGGAATGAGCAGTTCTTC	CASNGQGWNEQFF
NA	TRBV4-3	TRBJ2-3	NA	16	TGCGCCAGCAGCCAAGATACTACGTATAGCACAGATACGCAGTATTTT	CASSQDTTYSTDTQYF
NA	TRBV7-9	TRBJ2-5	TRBD2	16	TGTGCCAGCAGCTTAGAGTCGGGGGGGCCTCAAGAGACCCAGTACTTC	CASSLESGGPQETQYF
NA	TRBV19	TRBJ2-1	TRBD2	16	TGTGCCACCAGGGGACTAGCGGGGGCCTCCTACAATGAGCAGTTCTTC	CATRGLAGASYNEQFF
NA	TRBV9	TRBJ2-5	NA	15	TGTGCCAGCAACCGGGGGACGGGGGGCACAGAGACCCAGTACTTC	CASNRGTGGTETQYF
NA	TRBV6-5	TRBJ1-2	NA	13	TGTGCCAGCAGTTACGGCCCGTACTATGGCTACACCTTC	CASSYGPYYGYTF
NA	TRBV7-2	TRBJ2-2	NA	16	TGTGCCAGCAGCTTACTCGGGGGTCGGAACACCGGGGAGCTGTTTTTT	CASSLLGGRNTGELFF
NA	TRBV11-2	TRBJ1-6	NA	16	TGTGCCAGCAGCTTAGCGGCGAGGGTTTATAATTCACCCCTCCACTTT	CASSLAARVYNSPLHF
NA	TRBV7-9	TRBJ1-1	NA	14	TGTGCCAGCAGCTTAGTTATTGTGAGCACTGAAGCTTTCTTT	CASSLVIVSTEAFF
NA	TRBV11-2	TRBJ2-1	TRBD1	16	TGTGCCAGCAGCCCCCCGCGGTCCAGGGGGAACAATGAGCAGTTCTTC	CASSPPRSRGNNEQFF
NA	TRBV11-1	TRBJ2-1	TRBD1	16	TGTGCCAGCAGCTTAGCGTGGACAGGGGGACTTAATGAGCAGTTCTTC	CASSLAWTGGLNEQFF
once	TRBV9	TRBJ2-5	NA	15	TGTGCCAGCAGCGATACCGGGACAAGTGAAGAGACCCAGTACTTC	CASSDTGTSEETQYF
NA	TRBV6-4	TRBJ2-3	NA	13	TGTGCCAGCAGTGACTCAAGGGGATATACGCAGTATTTT	CASSDSRGYTQYF
NA	TRBV7-2	TRBJ1-2	TRBD1	14	TGTGCCAGCAGTTATAGACAGGGCTCGCATGGCTACACCTTC	CASSYRQGSHGYTF
NA	TRBV9	TRBJ2-2	TRBD1	15	TGTGCCAGCAGCGTCGGGACAGGGGGAACCGGGGAGCTGTTTTTT	CASSVGTGGTGELFF
NA	TRBV6-5	TRBJ1-2	TRBD1	15	TGTGCCAGCAGTTACTCAGGGGGCGTCCCCTATGGCTACACCTTC	CASSYSGGVPYGYTF
NA	TRBV7-7	TRBJ2-2	NA	14	TGTGCCAGCAGCTGGGACACTAAAACCGGGGAGCTGTTTTTT	CASSWDTKTGELFF
NA	TRBV7-2	TRBJ2-2	TRBD2	15	TGTGCCAGCAGCTTAGTGCGGGGGGACACCGGGGAGCTGTTTTTT	CASSLVRGDTGELFF
NA	TRBV2	TRBJ1-2	TRBD1	15	TGTGCCAGCAGGTTAGACAGGGGGGTAGCTTATGGCTACACCTTC	CASRLDRGVAYGYTF
NA	TRBV7-2	TRBJ2-1	TRBD1	13	TGTGCCAGCAGCTTGACAGGGATCGGGTCTCCGTTCTTC	CASSLTGIGSPFF
NA	TRBV18	TRBJ1-1	NA	13	TGTGCCAGCTCACCAACAGATAACACTGAAGCTTTCTTT	CASSPTDNTEAFF
NA	TRBV19	TRBJ1-4	NA	14	TGTGCCAGTAGTATCGGGCAGGGAAATGAAAAACTGTTTTTT	CASSIGQGNEKLFF
NA	TRBV7-2	TRBJ1-1	NA	15	TGTGCCAGCAGCTTAGTGGGAGAGGTTATCACTGAAGCTTTCTTT	CASSLVGEVITEAFF
NA	TRBV7-6	TRBJ1-5	TRBD1	15	TGTGCCAGCAGCTTAGGAGGACAGGGAGGGCAGCCCCAGCATTTT	CASSLGGQGGQPQHF
NA	TRBV4-1	TRBJ2-3	TRBD2	16	TGCGCCAGCAGCCAAGACGGGGGGGCCAGCACAGATACGCAGTATTTT	CASSQDGGASTDTQYF
few	TRBV15	TRBJ1-2	NA	13	TGTGCCACCAGCACGGAGAGGCACTATGGCTACACCTTC	CATSTERHYGYTF
NA	TRBV9	TRBJ2-3	TRBD1	16	TGTGCCAGCAGCCGTACAGGGGGCCCTAGCACAGATACGCAGTATTTT	CASSRTGGPSTDTQYF
NA	TRBV18	TRBJ1-1	NA	14	TGTGCCAGCTCACCCACTGGGGGGTCTACTGAAGCTTTCTTT	CASSPTGGSTEAFF
NA	TRBV10-3	TRBJ2-3	TRBD1	14	TGTGCCATCAGTGAAGGGACAGGGGCAGATACGCAGTATTTT	CAISEGTGADTQYF
few	TRBV5-1	TRBJ1-6	TRBD1	16	TGCGCCAGCAGCGATCGGGACAGCTCCTATAATTCACCCCTCCACTTT	CASSDRDSSYNSPLHF
NA	TRBV11-3	TRBJ2-3	TRBD2	18	TGTGCCAGCAGCTTAGAGGGGACTAGCGGGGGGCGCACAGATACGCAGTATTTT	CASSLEGTSGGRTDTQYF
NA	TRBV6-5	TRBJ1-1	NA	13	TGTGCCAGCATCGCAGAATACGACACTGAAGCTTTCTTT	CASIAEYDTEAFF
NA	TRBV6-5	TRBJ2-1	TRBD1	14	TGTGCCAGCAGTGAGTACGACAGGGGCAATGAGCAGTTCTTC	CASSEYDRGNEQFF
NA	TRBV18	TRBJ2-7	NA	16	TGTGCCAGCTCACCCATCGATGCCGGCGGGAACAACGAGCAGTACTTC	CASSPIDAGGNNEQYF
NA	TRBV6-6	TRBJ2-3	NA	15	TGTGCCAGTTTACCCCCGGGGGTAAGCACAGATACGCAGTATTTT	CASLPPGVSTDTQYF
NA	TRBV6-6	TRBJ1-1	NA	15	TGTGCCAGCAGTTTTTCCGGGGGAGGGTCCACTGAAGCTTTCTTT	CASSFSGGGSTEAFF
NA	TRBV19	TRBJ2-1	TRBD1	15	TGTGCCAGTAGTATAGAAGGACAGGGGTACAATGAGCAGTTCTTC	CASSIEGQGYNEQFF
once	TRBV5-1	TRBJ1-1	TRBD1	14	TGCGCCAGCAGCTTGGGACAGGGGAGGACTGAAGCTTTCTTT	CASSLGQGRTEAFF